These 9 T cell receptor beta chains were all obtained from the same sample, sequenced in a study of blood T cell repertoires in COVID-19. Libraries were prepared by immunoSEQ multiplex PCR; TCRdb keeps only in-frame clonotypes and omits some of them. This sample has around 16,000 clones; approximately 78% occur once, and the top ten carry 20% to 25%. Sequencing was performed on peripheral blood. These receptor sequences come from an elderly man with active or convalescent COVID-19.

A note on this clone: An end of the junction differs from the germline gene, which may be a read error. The rearrangement joins TRBV29-1 to TRBJ1-1, with 11 bases lining up with TRBD1. The CDR3 loop spans 14 amino acids. Germline CDR1 is SQVTM and CDR2 is ANQGSEA. DNA of the CDR3: TGCAGCTTTGACTCGGGACAGGGGGACACTGAAGCTTTCTTT. Amino acid sequence: CSFDSGQGDTEAFF. Using reference TRBV29-1 and TRBJ1-1 for the parts outside the CDR3, the full variable domain is SAVISQKPSRDICQRGTSLTIQCQVDSQVTMMFWYRQQPGQSLTLIATANQGSEATYESGFVIDKFPISRPNLTFSTLTVSNMSPEDSSIYLCSFDSGQGDTEAFFGQGTRLTVV.

This chain links TRBV3-1 (or the pseudogene TRBV3-2) with TRBJ2-1; 9 nucleotides agree with TRBD2. The CDR3 is 15 residues long. Germline V gene sequence: CDR1 LGHDT, CDR2 YNNKEL (reference sequence). The V gene end was trimmed by 8 bases and the J gene end by 5 bases; junction bases not matched to a gene: 10. In nucleotides, the CDR3 is TGTGCCAGCGGGCTAGCGGGGCGAACTAACAATGAGCAGTTCTTC. This sequence encodes CASGLAGRTNNEQFF.

The gene calls are TRBV18 and TRBJ1-2, with 8 bases that match TRBD1. The V gene's germline CDR1 is KGHSH and CDR2 LQKENI. V was pared by 6 bases and J by 4 bases, with 13 bases of the junction left unmatched. This CDR3 has 16 residues. CDR3: CASSSGTGAGIYGYTF. The DNA of the CDR3 is TGTGCCAGCTCCTCCGGGACAGGAGCTGGGATCTATGGCTACACCTTC.

The chain recombines TRBV3-1 (or the pseudogene TRBV3-2) with TRBJ2-1; 14 bases line up with TRBD2. The germline gives CDR1 LGHDT, CDR2 YNNKEL (reference sequence). After removal of 4 bases from V and 9 bases from J, the junction contained 5 bases not matched to a gene. The CDR3 spans 15 residues. The CDR3 protein is CASSPTSGGAVEQFF. The CDR3 region has the DNA TGTGCCAGCAGCCCGACTAGCGGGGGGGCCGTTGAGCAGTTCTTC.

Written as DNA, the CDR3 is TGTGCCAGCAGCTTAGAAGGGGGGGCTTCGGGGTCACCCCTCCACTTT. Translation: CASSLEGGASGSPLHF. This sequence joins TRBV7-8 and TRBJ1-6, with D possibly matching TRBD1 (6 bases). Trimming took off 1 base at V and 10 bases at J, with 17 bases between the two ends. Germline lookup yields CDR1 SGHVS and CDR2 FQNEAQ. The CDR3 spans 16 residues.

Here the CDR3 DNA reads TGTGCCAGCAGCCAAGGGACAGGGGGCACAGATACGCAGTATTTT. Protein sequence: CASSQGTGGTDTQYF. This chain connects TRBV4-2 to TRBJ2-3, with 9 bases that match TRBD1. The CDR3 spans 15 residues. In germline, CDR1 is LGHNA, CDR2 YNFKEQ. V shed 1 base, J shed 1 base, and the junction held 0 bases outside the gene matches.

The chain links TRBV19 to TRBJ1-1, with D perhaps matching TRBD1 (5 bases). There are 15 residues in the CDR3. V was shortened by 3 bases and J by 4 bases, with 15 bases between the two germline ends. Germline V gene data show CDR1 as LNHDA and CDR2 as SQIVND (reference sequence). The CDR3 reads CASSITWQGLTEAFF. The DNA for the CDR3 is TGTGCCAGTAGTATCACTTGGCAGGGCCTCACTGAAGCTTTCTTT.

The V gene is TRBV19, the J gene TRBJ2-3; 8 bases match TRBD1. The CDR3 totals 15 residues. Germline CDR1 and CDR2: LNHDA and SQIVND (reference sequence). Trimming cost V 5 bases and J 5 bases; bases outside gene matches: 9. The CDR3 loop reads CASSRNRGVEDTQYF. DNA for the CDR3: TGTGCCAGTAGTCGGAACAGGGGGGTGGAAGATACGCAGTATTTT.

This chain uses TRBV29-1 with TRBJ1-2, with D perhaps matching TRBD1 (6 bases). The CDR3 sequence is 14 residues long. Trimming took off 6 bases at V and 7 bases at J, with 21 bases between the two ends. The germline V gene has CDR1 SQVTM and CDR2 ANQGSEA. Here the CDR3 reads CSVVEQGRGSGYTF. DNA for the CDR3: TGCAGCGTCGTTGAACAGGGTCGGGGCTCTGGCTACACCTTC. Full variable domain (rest looked up from reference TRBV29-1 and TRBJ1-2): SAVISQKPSRDICQRGTSLTIQCQVDSQVTMMFWYRQQPGQSLTLIATANQGSEATYESGFVIDKFPISRPNLTFSTLTVSNMSPEDSSIYLCSVVEQGRGSGYTFGSGTRLTVV.